This TCR beta chain is drawn from a study of CD8 T cells in Susac syndrome. For the study at large: Blood was drawn from patients with Susac syndrome. At that point, they were therapy-naive, on corticosteroids, or on intravenous immunoglobulin alone.

RNA was extracted with the RNeasy kit, and a quantity of roughly 0.45 to 1 ug was reverse transcribed using random hexamers. TCRdb passed the immunoSEQ multiplex PCR reads through MiXCR, listing each CDR3 protein once. The sample comprises about 190,000 distinct CDR3 sequences, approximately 96% of which are singletons, and 0.098% rests with the top ten. With V trimmed by 5 bases and J by 7 bases, 5 bases remained unmatched. Germline assignment: CDR1 MNHNY and CDR2 SVGAGI (reference sequence). This CDR3 is 13 amino acids long. CD8+ and CD4+ T cells circulating in blood were sequenced for TCR beta. In regard to this clonotype: Its target is not known.

The study, taken as a whole, reports: Expansion of clones was not seen in the CD4+ T cell repertoires of Susac syndrome.

The origin of this receptor is a human donor with Susac syndrome. The chain links TRBV6-6 to TRBJ2-1, with TRBD2 identical over 7 bases. The sequenced sample was CD4+ T cells from PBMCs. The CDR3 loop is CASSRTRENEQFF. CDR3 sequence (DNA): TGTGCCAGCAGTCGGACTAGGGAGAATGAGCAGTTCTTC.